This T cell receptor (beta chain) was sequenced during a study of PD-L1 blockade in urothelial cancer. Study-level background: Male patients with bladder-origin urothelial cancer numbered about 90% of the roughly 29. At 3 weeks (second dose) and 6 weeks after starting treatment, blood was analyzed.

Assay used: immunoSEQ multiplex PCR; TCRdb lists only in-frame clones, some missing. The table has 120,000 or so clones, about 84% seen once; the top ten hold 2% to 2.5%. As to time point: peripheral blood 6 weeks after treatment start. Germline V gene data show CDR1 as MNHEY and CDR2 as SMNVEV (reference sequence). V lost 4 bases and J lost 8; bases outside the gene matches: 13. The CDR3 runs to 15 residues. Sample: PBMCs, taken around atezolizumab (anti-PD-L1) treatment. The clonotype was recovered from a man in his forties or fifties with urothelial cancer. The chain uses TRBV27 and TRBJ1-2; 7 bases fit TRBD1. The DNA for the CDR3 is TGTGCCAGCAGTTCGCGAGCGACAGGGCGGGTCGGCTACACCTTC. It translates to CASSSRATGRVGYTF.